The TCR beta chain under discussion was sequenced for a study of Ad26.COV2.S vaccination and SARS-CoV-2 variants. The protocol was immunoSEQ multiplex PCR, while the TCRdb copy is restricted to in-frame clones and leaves out a portion. The sample lists 350,000 to 500,000 clones; around 90% were seen once. There are 14 residues in the CDR3. CDR1 is LNHDA and CDR2 is SQIVND in the germline V gene (reference sequence). Trimming pared 3 bases from V and 3 bases from J, leaving 9 bases between. Regarding treatment: around 19 received Ad26.COV2.S at low or high dose, single or two shots; 5 received placebo; per-sample allocation not given. Specimen acquisition occurred on day 63 following the initial vaccine or placebo injection.

Specimen: peripheral blood, collected in a trial of Ad26.COV2.S vaccine versus placebo. V and J are TRBV19 and TRBJ2-1; possibly TRBD1 for D (5 bases). The TCR was taken from a person between 18 and 65 years old who received the Ad26.COV2.S COVID-19 vaccine or a placebo. CDR3 in amino acids: CASSIAGYYNEQFF. CDR3 coding DNA: TGTGCCAGTAGTATCGCAGGGTACTACAATGAGCAGTTCTTC.